One and the same sample provided the 20 T cell receptor beta chains below, sequenced in a study of beta chain features in type 1 diabetes. Expressed TCRB transcripts were sequenced, since all the RNA that had been isolated was reverse transcribed. TCRdb's copy holds only in-frame clones and misses some; the assay was immunoSEQ multiplex PCR. The data hold almost 350,000 clones, with roughly a fifth observed a single time. The sample was naive CD4+ T cells from blood. The receptors shown here come from a woman aged 18-29 years in good health.

This clone has only a few counts. The chain has TRBV7-9 and TRBJ2-2; 9 nucleotides line up with TRBD2. CDR3 length: 16 residues. Unmatched junction bases numbered 7, after V lost 4 bases and J lost 4 bases. The germline V gene encodes CDR1 SEHNR and CDR2 FQNEAQ (reference sequence). The CDR3 DNA reads TGTGCCAGCAGCTCTCCTAGCGGGATCGGCACCGGGGAGCTGTTTTTT. Translation gives CASSSPSGIGTGELFF.

In regard to this clone: An end of the junction does not agree with germline; a read error may underlie this. This rearrangement joins TRBV7-7 to TRBJ2-2; D gene ambiguous. Per germline, CDR1 SSHAT and CDR2 FNYEAQ (reference sequence). The CDR3 spans 14 residues. The DNA of the CDR3 is TGTGCTAGCAGCTTTGGGCTTTACACCGGGGAGCTGTTTTTT. Amino acids: CASSFGLYTGELFF. Combining the CDR3 with reference TRBV7-7 and TRBJ2-2 gives the whole variable domain GAGVSQSPRYKVTKRGQDVTLRCDPISSHATLYWYQQALGQGPEFLTYFNYEAQPDKSGLPSDRFSAERPEGSISTLTIQRTEQRDSAMYRCASSFGLYTGELFFGEGSRLTVL.

This clone appeared a few times. The chain uses TRBV30 and TRBJ2-1; 7 nucleotides line up with TRBD2. The CDR3 spans 14 residues. Germline V gene data show CDR1 as GTSNPN and CDR2 as SVGIG (reference sequence). J was trimmed by 6 bases and V by 6 bases; bases with no gene match: 11. The CDR3 loop reads CACASGSWSNEQFF. The CDR3 DNA reads TGTGCCTGCGCTAGCGGCAGCTGGAGCAATGAGCAGTTCTTC.

The chain recombines TRBV18 with TRBJ1-2, with 10 bases identical to TRBD1. The junction had 11 bases not matched to a gene; V was cut back by 3 bases and J by 4 bases. Germline V gene sequence: CDR1 KGHSH, CDR2 LQKENI. The CDR3 loop spans 17 amino acids. The CDR3 region has the DNA TGTGCCAGCTCACCCCGGAGAGGACAGGGGGAAGGCTATGGCTACACCTTC. The encoded protein is CASSPRRGQGEGYGYTF.

This clone was seen a few times. CDR3 amino acids: CASLWRDEQFF. Written as DNA, the CDR3 is TGTGCCAGCCTATGGAGGGATGAGCAGTTCTTC. The V and J genes are TRBV2 and TRBJ2-1; D perhaps matches TRBD2 (6 bases). CDR3 length: 11 residues. Germline V gene lookup returns CDR1 SNHLY and CDR2 FYNNEI. The V gene lost 8 bases and the J gene lost 8 bases, with 10 bases spanning the gap.

The CDR3 DNA reads as TGCGCCAGCAGCTTCGGCGCGGGAAGTGAGACCCAGTACTTC. Protein sequence: CASSFGAGSETQYF. The gene calls are TRBV5-1 and TRBJ2-5; tentative D call: TRBD2 (6 bases). The CDR3 contains 14 residues. Germline-derived CDR1 and CDR2 are SGHRS and YFSETQ. The V and J ends lost 2 bases and 5 bases respectively, with 13 bases between them.

The rearrangement uses TRBV23-1 and TRBJ1-5, with no clear D. TRBV23-1 is flagged as an ORF with uncertain function. The CDR3 is 17 residues long. V was shortened by 8 bases and J by 5 bases, with 25 bases between the two germline ends. The CDR3 loop is CASQSIQSAGFDQPQHF. CDR3 sequence (DNA): TGCGCCAGCCAGTCGATACAATCCGCAGGATTTGATCAGCCCCAGCATTTT.

This clone appeared once. The rearrangement joins TRBV29-1 to TRBJ2-1; possible D gene TRBD1, 5 bases. The V and J ends lost 3 bases and 8 bases respectively, with 17 bases between them. The CDR3 is 14 amino acids. Germline V CDR1 and CDR2: SQVTM, ANQGSEA. The CDR3 loop reads CSVEGRGSGDEQFF. In nucleotides, the CDR3 is TGCAGCGTTGAGGGTAGGGGTAGTGGCGATGAGCAGTTCTTC.

This chain connects TRBV14 to TRBJ2-3, with D hard to call. The V end lost 2 bases, the J end lost 5 bases, and 5 bases lay between the germline ends. The V gene's germline CDR1 is SGHDN and CDR2 FVKESK. The CDR3 is made up of 12 amino acids. CDR3 in amino acids: CASSQTIDTQYF. In nucleotides, the CDR3 is TGTGCCAGCAGCCAAACAATAGATACGCAGTATTTT.

The chain combines TRBV5-1 with TRBJ1-1; D gene ambiguous. The CDR3 has 16 residues. Germline assignment: CDR1 SGHRS and CDR2 YFSETQ. V dropped 4 bases and J dropped 5 bases, with 21 bases sitting between them. The CDR3 here is CASSPAVRWTGTEAFF. The DNA of the CDR3 is TGCGCCAGCAGCCCCGCCGTTAGGTGGACGGGAACTGAAGCTTTCTTT.

The sample holds a few counts of this clone. V is TRBV30 and J is TRBJ2-5; 9 bases map to TRBD2. The V and J ends lost 2 bases and 6 bases, in that order; junction bases with no gene match: 10. Germline lookup yields CDR1 GTSNPN and CDR2 SVGIG (reference sequence). This CDR3 has 15 amino acids. The DNA for the CDR3 is TGTGCCTGGAGTCCCCGGCTAGCGGGGCGGAAGACCCAGTACTTC. It translates to CAWSPRLAGRKTQYF. Together with reference TRBV30 and TRBJ2-5, the CDR3 gives the full variable domain: SQTIHQWPATLVQPVGSPLSLECTVEGTSNPNLYWYRQAAGRGLQLLFYSVGIGQISSEVPQNLSASRPQDRQFILSSKKLLLSDSGFYLCAWSPRLAGRKTQYFGPGTRLLVL.

This clone was picked up a small number of times. This rearrangement joins TRBV30 to TRBJ2-3; D is perhaps TRBD1 (5 bases). Trimming pared 5 bases from V and 4 bases from J, leaving 10 bases between. The CDR3 is 12 amino acids. CDR1 is GTSNPN and CDR2 is SVGIG in the germline V gene (reference sequence). The CDR3 DNA follows: TGTGCCTGGGGCAGGGCCGCAGATACGCAGTATTTT. Its protein product is CAWGRAADTQYF.

The rearrangement joins TRBV29-1 to TRBJ2-1; TRBD2 might be the D (6 bases). The V gene lost 7 bases and the J gene lost 5 bases, with 15 bases spanning the gap. From germline, CDR1 is SQVTM and CDR2 ANQGSEA. The CDR3 is 13 amino acids. The CDR3: CSAAGLHHNEQFF. For the CDR3, the DNA is TGCAGCGCCGCGGGGCTCCACCACAATGAGCAGTTCTTC.

This chain connects TRBV7-3 to TRBJ2-1; D is perhaps TRBD1 (7 bases). Germline CDR1 reads SGHTA; CDR2 reads FQGTGA. V was shortened by 2 bases and J by 4 bases, with 12 bases between the two germline ends. The CDR3 contains 15 residues. The CDR3 DNA follows: TGTGCCAGCAGCTTAGGGCAGGGGGGTTACAATGAGCAGTTCTTC. Translation gives CASSLGQGGYNEQFF.

This chain joins TRBV9 and TRBJ2-1; D is unresolved. The V and J ends lost 0 bases and 4 bases respectively, with 8 bases between them. The CDR3 totals 14 residues. Germline-derived CDR1 and CDR2 are SGDLS and YYNGEE. CDR3 protein: CASSVEGGYNEQFF. The CDR3 coding sequence is TGTGCCAGCAGCGTAGAAGGCGGTTACAATGAGCAGTTCTTC.

The gene calls are TRBV10-3 and TRBJ2-5; TRBD2 might be the D (5 bases). Trimming pared 10 bases from V and 5 bases from J, leaving 14 bases between. CDR3 length: 12 amino acids. CDR1 ENHRY and CDR2 SYGVKD come from the germline V gene. As DNA, the CDR3 is TGTGCCACCGGACTCCCGGGCGAGACCCAGTACTTC. Its translation is CATGLPGETQYF.

CDR3 nucleotides: TGTGCCAGCAGCGTAGTAGGAACGGGAGGGCTGTTCTTC. Residues: CASSVVGTGGLFF. The rearrangement links TRBV9 to TRBJ2-1, with TRBD2 matching 8 bases. Germline V CDR1 and CDR2: SGDLS, YYNGEE. The length of the CDR3 is 13 residues. Trimming at V came to 0 bases and at J to 15 bases, leaving 8 bases not matched to a gene.

This clone was detected only a few times. This chain uses TRBV7-3 with TRBJ1-1; 7 bases agree with TRBD1. This CDR3 has 14 residues. J lost 5 bases, V lost 5 bases, and 8 bases had no gene match. Germline V gives CDR1 SGHTA, CDR2 FQGTGA. CDR3 amino acids: CASSQSPGGTEAFF. CDR3 nucleotide sequence: TGTGCCAGCAGCCAGTCGCCAGGGGGAACTGAAGCTTTCTTT.

Of note for this clone: A read error may account for a junction end that differs from germline. The chain recombines TRBV15 with TRBJ1-5, with a weak D call TRBD1 (5 bases). In germline, CDR1 is LNHNV, CDR2 YYDKDF (reference sequence). The CDR3 extends over 15 amino acids. The CDR3 protein is CATSGEDRDNQPQHF. The CDR3 DNA reads as TGTGCCACCAGCGGAGAAGACAGAGACAATCAGCCCCAGCATTTT.

This clone was seen more than once but under ten times. The chain employs TRBV23-1 and TRBJ1-5, with 7 bases that match TRBD1. TRBV23-1 is annotated as an ORF whose role is uncertain. The V gene end was trimmed by 6 bases and the J gene end by 6 bases; junction bases not matched to a gene: 11. CDR3 length equals 15 residues. CDR3 region: CASRKTGRFGQPQHF. The CDR3 DNA sequence: TGCGCCAGCAGGAAGACAGGGAGGTTCGGTCAGCCCCAGCATTTT.